This T cell receptor (beta chain) stems from a study of T cell changes during pregnancy in multiple sclerosis. Some clones are missing from TCRdb's copy, which holds only in-frame ones; the method was immunoSEQ multiplex PCR. This sample has about 32,000 clones, with roughly nine tenths found just once. The V end was cut by 6 bases, the J end by 4 bases, with 13 bases between. The CDR3 runs to 13 residues. From germline, CDR1 is SQVTM and CDR2 ANQGSEA. The chain employs TRBV29-1 and TRBJ1-5; D possibly corresponds to TRBD1 (6 bases). The TCR originated in a female donor in good health, enrolled as a control in a pregnancy study. The starting material was CD4+ T cells from peripheral blood mononuclear cells, obtained after pregnancy. The CDR3 nucleotides are TGCAGCGTCGCACAGGGTACTAATCAGCCCCAGCATTTT. This codes for CSVAQGTNQPQHF.